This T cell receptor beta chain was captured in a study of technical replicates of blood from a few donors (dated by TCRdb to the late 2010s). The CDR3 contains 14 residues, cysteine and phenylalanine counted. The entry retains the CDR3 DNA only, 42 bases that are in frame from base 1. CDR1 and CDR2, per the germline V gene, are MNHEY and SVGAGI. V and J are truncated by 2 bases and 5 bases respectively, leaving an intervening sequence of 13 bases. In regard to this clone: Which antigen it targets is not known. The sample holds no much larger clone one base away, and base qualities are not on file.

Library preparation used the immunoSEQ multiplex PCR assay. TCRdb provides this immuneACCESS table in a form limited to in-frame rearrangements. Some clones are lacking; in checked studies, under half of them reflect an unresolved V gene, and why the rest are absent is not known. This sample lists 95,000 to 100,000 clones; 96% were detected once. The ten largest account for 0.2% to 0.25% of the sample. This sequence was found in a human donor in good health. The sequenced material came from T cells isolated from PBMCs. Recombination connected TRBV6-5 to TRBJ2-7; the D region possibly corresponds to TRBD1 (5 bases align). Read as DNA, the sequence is TGTGCCAGCAGTTACCCGGCAGGGTCCAACGAGCAGTACTTC. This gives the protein CASSYPAGSNEQYF.